The TCR beta chain under discussion was sequenced for a study of blood T cell repertoires in COVID-19. Study background: The analysed material was cDNA or gDNA that came from T cells, B-cell-depleted T cells, or PBMCs.

Seattle-derived patients entered the study during active infection and were followed longitudinally. Measured with immunoSEQ multiplex PCR; TCRdb has only the in-frame clones, and not every one. The sample records 200,000 or so clones, about 90% being singletons. This clone was counted only a few times. This receptor was taken from a man aged 55 to 69 with COVID-19, enrolled during active disease. The material sequenced was peripheral blood.

The CDR3 bases are TGTGCCAGCAGCCAGACAGGGGGCGCAGATACGCAGTATTTT. Amino acid sequence: CASSQTGGADTQYF. The gene calls are TRBV7-6 and TRBJ2-3; the match to TRBD1 covers 10 bases. The CDR3 spans 14 residues. Germline CDR1 reads SGHVS; CDR2 reads FNYEAQ. J was trimmed by 4 bases and V by 5 bases; bases with no gene match: 3.